This T cell receptor beta chain was captured in a study of blood T cell repertoires in COVID-19. The repertoire was sequenced with immunoSEQ multiplex PCR; TCRdb's copy has only in-frame clones and lacks some. The sample consists of approximately 270,000 clones, 80% to 90% of them appearing once. The source of this sequence is a young woman who had recovered from COVID-19. What was sequenced was PBMCs or T cells enriched from blood (not recorded which).

As DNA, the CDR3 is TGTGCCAGCAGCGTGACGCAGGGGGTGAGGGGCAATGAGCAGTTCTTC. Translation: CASSVTQGVRGNEQFF. The genes are TRBV9 and TRBJ2-1; 7 positions match TRBD1. V shed 2 bases, J shed 6 bases, and the junction held 11 bases outside the gene matches. Looked up from germline, CDR1 is SGDLS and CDR2 is YYNGEE. The CDR3 has 16 amino acids.